The T cell receptor beta chain described here comes from a study of T cells in localized non-small cell lung cancer. The study, taken as a whole, reports: A raised T cell density in blood coincided with lengthier overall survival. Uninvolved adjacent lung showed higher T cell clonality than tumor.

Method: immunoSEQ multiplex PCR; TCRdb's copy keeps in-frame clones and lacks some. The sample records 53,000 or so clones, 80% to 85% being singletons. Germline V gene lookup returns CDR1 SGHTA and CDR2 FQGTGA. The CDR3 spans 14 residues. V gave up 3 bases and J gave up 2 bases, with 7 bases separating them. This clone was recorded a few times. What it recognizes is unknown. The chain recombines TRBV7-3 with TRBJ2-2; D gene unclear. The starting material was peripheral blood mononuclear cells, obtained before any cancer treatment. This clonotype was obtained from a man aged 35-75 years with stage III lung adenocarcinoma. The CDR3 protein is CASSFGPNTGELFF. The CDR3, as DNA: TGTGCCAGCAGCTTCGGACCAAACACCGGGGAGCTGTTTTTT.